This TCR beta chain derives from a study of breast tumors, draining lymph nodes, adjacent tissues. From the multiplex PCR reads, TCRdb called clonotypes with MiXCR, one entry per CDR3 protein. There are about 130,000 distinct CDR3 sequences in the sample; about 20% occur only once, and 2.2% lies in the top ten. Turning to this clonotype: Its antigen is undetermined.

Study-wide results and caveats: Findings are consistent with lymph node origin and intratumoral expansion of most tumor T cells.

Breast cancer patients provided tissue from their axillary draining lymph nodes. CDR3 length equals 16 residues. V lost 1 base and J lost 7; bases outside the gene matches: 8. Germline V gene data show CDR1 as LNHNV and CDR2 as YYDKDF (reference sequence). The sequence was obtained from a female donor with breast cancer. Some clones in this sample may be carry-over from other donors' samples. The gene calls are TRBV15 and TRBJ2-1; TRBD2 aligns across 9 bases. The sample taken for sequencing was axillary lymph node tissue. The CDR3 DNA is TGTGCCACCAGCAGAGTTCGCGGGAGGGCCCTAAATGAGCAGTTCTTC. Translated, it gives CATSRVRGRALNEQFF.